This T cell receptor beta chain appears in the sequencing data of a study of shared clonotypes between healthy human individuals. Study results and limitations: Sorted-subset sequencing was shown by rarefaction to be incomplete despite large depth.

The CDR3 contains 12 residues. Germline lookup yields CDR1 MDHEN and CDR2 SYDVKM. As originally analysed: Filtering differed since immunoSEQ provided only junctions, with no quality scores. Libraries were prepared by immunoSEQ multiplex PCR; TCRdb keeps only in-frame clonotypes and omits some of them. For V, J and clone size, that table is used; D and trimming come from the DNA. The repertoire holds 2 million to 2.5 million clones, with under 95% as singletons. On this clone itself: Its antigen remains unidentified. The germline gene is not matched at one end of the junction; a read error may be the cause.

The clonotype was recovered from a man between 18 and 35 years old in good health. Some clones in this sample may be carry-over from other donors' samples. V usage is TRBV28 and J usage is TRBJ2-1; 8 nucleotides match TRBD1. Sequenced: naive CD4+ T cells from PBMCs. As to subset: CD45RA+ positively selected. The CDR3 here is CASGDRNLWGVF. The CDR3 DNA follows: TGTGCCAGTGGGGACAGGAACTTATGGGGGGTCTTC.